This T cell receptor (beta chain) is from a study of cytomegalovirus exposure and HLA in healthy donors. This CDR3 region has 14 residues. The V gene lost 10 bases and the J gene lost 4 bases, with 19 bases spanning the gap. Germline V gene lookup returns CDR1 MDHEN and CDR2 SYDVKM. The protocol was immunoSEQ multiplex PCR, while the TCRdb copy is restricted to in-frame clones and leaves out a portion. The sample has over 200,000 clones; around 87% are singletons. Points from the study as a whole: Some TCR beta chains (roughly 150 of them) were listed as cytomegalovirus-associated.

A remark on this clone: The antigen remains unidentified.

This sequence was found in a woman between 18 and 29 years old in good health and CMV-seropositive. The chain links TRBV28 to TRBJ1-2; D unresolved. Sequencing used PBMCs. CDR3 residues: CATKGPNSSYGYTF. The CDR3, as DNA: TGTGCCACAAAAGGCCCCAACAGCAGCTATGGCTACACCTTC.